Below are 11 T cell receptor beta chains sequenced from a single sample in a study of control samples from healthy donors and cancer patients. Libraries were prepared by immunoSEQ multiplex PCR; TCRdb keeps only in-frame clonotypes and omits some of them. Here the sample spans around 150,000 clones, roughly 90% being singletons. Sequenced material: blood. Every receptor here comes from a man younger than 45 in good health.

The chain carries TRBV30 and TRBJ2-5; 7 bases match TRBD2. This CDR3 has 14 residues. V dropped 1 base and J dropped 5; count of bases not matched to a gene: 7. Germline V gives CDR1 GTSNPN, CDR2 SVGIG (reference sequence). CDR3 coding DNA: TGTGCCTGGAGTGCCCTCGGGGGGAAGGAGACCCAGTACTTC. As protein: CAWSALGGKETQYF.

This clone occurred a few times. The rearrangement joins TRBV6-2 or TRBV6-3 to TRBJ2-7; the match to TRBD2 covers 15 bases. The CDR3 loop spans 16 amino acids. Per germline, CDR1 MNHEY and CDR2 SVGEGT. With 2 bases clipped from V and 3 bases from J, the junction kept 2 bases outside the gene matches. The CDR3 loop is CASSYGTSGRYYEQYF. The CDR3 nucleotides read TGTGCCAGCAGTTACGGGACTAGCGGGAGGTACTACGAGCAGTACTTC.

The chain has TRBV29-1 and TRBJ2-7; tentatively, D is TRBD1 (5 bases). The CDR3 covers 15 residues. Looked up from germline, CDR1 is SQVTM and CDR2 is ANQGSEA. V shed 4 bases and J shed 0 bases, with 16 bases lying between them. The CDR3 is CSVAPADSHSYEQYF. As DNA, the CDR3 is TGCAGCGTTGCCCCCGCCGACAGTCACTCCTACGAGCAGTACTTC.

This clone was observed once. V is TRBV11-1 and J is TRBJ2-5; the D gene is possibly TRBD1 (6 bases). Germline V CDR1 and CDR2: SGHAT, FQDESV (reference sequence). The CDR3 length is 14 residues. V dropped 7 bases and J dropped 5 bases, with 17 bases sitting between them. Written as DNA, the CDR3 is TGTGCCAGCACCGCTCCGACAGGAACGGAGACCCAGTACTTC. Protein: CASTAPTGTETQYF.

J is TRBJ2-7 and V is TRBV7-3; 13 nucleotides line up with TRBD2. Germline V gives CDR1 SGHTA, CDR2 FQGTGA. Trimming removed 5 bases from V and 5 bases from J; junction bases left unmatched: 3. The CDR3 runs 14 residues. The CDR3 DNA reads as TGTGCCAGCAGCCGCGGACTAGCGGGAGACGAGCAGTACTTC. It encodes CASSRGLAGDEQYF.

CDR3 residues: CASRLGTSREQYF. DNA for the CDR3: TGTGCCAGCAGACTTGGGACTAGCCGCGAGCAGTACTTC. J is TRBJ2-7 and V is TRBV28; 9 nucleotides align to TRBD2. With V trimmed by 6 bases and J by 6 bases, 6 bases remained unmatched. The CDR3 consists of 13 residues. Germline-derived CDR1 and CDR2 are MDHEN and SYDVKM.

The chain links TRBV29-1 to TRBJ1-2; TRBD1 matches at 9 bases. Germline CDR1 reads SQVTM; CDR2 reads ANQGSEA. V shed 7 bases, J shed 8 bases, and the junction held 11 bases outside the gene matches. CDR3 length equals 13 residues. The CDR3 reads CSAGGTGLGGYTF. CDR3 coding DNA: TGCAGCGCCGGCGGGACAGGGCTGGGGGGCTACACCTTC.

The table lists this clone with a few counts. The chain links TRBV5-6 to TRBJ1-6; possible D gene TRBD1, 5 bases. V was trimmed by 5 bases and J by 12 bases, leaving 15 bases between them. The germline CDR1 and CDR2 sequences are SGHDT and YYEEEE. The CDR3 extends over 13 amino acids. Written as DNA, the CDR3 is TGTGCCAGCAGGGAACGACGGGGCGGACCCCTCCACTTT. Amino acids: CASRERRGGPLHF.

V usage is TRBV7-9 and J usage is TRBJ1-4; no clear D gene. Germline V lookup: CDR1 SEHNR, CDR2 FQNEAQ (reference sequence). This CDR3 comprises 15 residues. The V gene lost 5 bases and the J gene lost 3 bases, with 13 bases spanning the gap. CDR3 DNA sequence: TGTGCCAGCAGCACACAAAGGTTCTCTAATGAAAAACTGTTTTTT. Protein: CASSTQRFSNEKLFF.

The genes are TRBV7-9 and TRBJ1-4; possibly TRBD1 for D (5 bases). Germline-derived CDR1 and CDR2 are SEHNR and FQNEAQ (reference sequence). V gave up 4 bases and J gave up 13 bases, with 10 bases separating them. The CDR3 extends over 11 amino acids. The CDR3 DNA reads TGTGCCAGCAGCTCGGGACGATCACTGTTTTTT. It translates to CASSSGRSLFF.

The chain combines TRBV2 with TRBJ2-3; weak D call: TRBD2 (5 bases). This CDR3 has 14 amino acids. V lost 2 bases and J lost 6, with 12 bases in between. CDR1 and CDR2 (germline): SNHLY, FYNNEI. CDR3 residues: CASSEPLAVDTQYF. DNA of the CDR3: TGTGCCAGCAGTGAACCGCTAGCTGTTGATACGCAGTATTTT.